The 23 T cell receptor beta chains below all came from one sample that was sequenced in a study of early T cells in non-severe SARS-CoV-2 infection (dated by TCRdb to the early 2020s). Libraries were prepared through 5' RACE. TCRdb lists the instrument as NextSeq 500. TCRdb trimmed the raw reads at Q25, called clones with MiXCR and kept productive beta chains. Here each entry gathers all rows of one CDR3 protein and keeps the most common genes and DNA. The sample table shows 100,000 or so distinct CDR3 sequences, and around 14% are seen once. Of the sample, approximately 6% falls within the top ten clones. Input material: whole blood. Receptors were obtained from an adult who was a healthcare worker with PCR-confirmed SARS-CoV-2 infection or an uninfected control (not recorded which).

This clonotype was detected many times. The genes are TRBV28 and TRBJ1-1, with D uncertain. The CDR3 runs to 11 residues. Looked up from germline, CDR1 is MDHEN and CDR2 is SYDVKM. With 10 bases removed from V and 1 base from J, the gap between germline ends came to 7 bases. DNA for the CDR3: TGTGCCACCCGGAGGAACACTGAAGCTTTCTTT. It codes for CATRRNTEAFF.

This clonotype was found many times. The CDR3 loop is CASRGTVYTGELFF. For the CDR3, the DNA is TGTGCCAGCAGGGGGACAGTTTACACCGGGGAGCTGTTTTTT. This chain uses TRBV6-5 with TRBJ2-2; the match to TRBD1 covers 7 bases. CDR1 and CDR2 from the germline V gene are MNHEY and SVGAGI. The CDR3 length is 14 residues. V trimming: 6 bases; J trimming: 3 bases; junction bases outside the gene matches: 4.

The CDR3 sequence: CASSEAIRDTQYF. CDR3 bases: TGCGCCAGCAGTGAGGCAATTCGAGATACGCAGTATTTT. The rearrangement joins TRBV10-1 to TRBJ2-3; D not resolved. Germline V lookup: CDR1 WNHNN, CDR2 SYGVQD (reference sequence). This CDR3 comprises 13 residues. V lost 2 bases and J 5 bases, leaving 8 bases between the germline ends.

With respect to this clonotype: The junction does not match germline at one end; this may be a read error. CDR3 loop: CASSLTSRDTQYF. CDR3 DNA sequence: TGTGCCAGCAGTCTGACTAGCAGAGATACGCAGTATTTT. The rearrangement links TRBV6-2 or TRBV6-3 to TRBJ2-3, with 7 bases lining up with TRBD2. Germline CDR1 is MNHEY and CDR2 is SVGEGT. The CDR3 runs 13 residues.

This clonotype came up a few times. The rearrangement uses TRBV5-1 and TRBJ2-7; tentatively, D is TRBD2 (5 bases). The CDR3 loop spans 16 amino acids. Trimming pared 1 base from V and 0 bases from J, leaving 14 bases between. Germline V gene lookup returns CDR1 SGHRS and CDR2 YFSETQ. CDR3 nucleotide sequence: TGCGCCAGCAGCTTGTCTTTAGCGTTAAGCTCCTACGAGCAGTACTTC. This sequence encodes CASSLSLALSSYEQYF.

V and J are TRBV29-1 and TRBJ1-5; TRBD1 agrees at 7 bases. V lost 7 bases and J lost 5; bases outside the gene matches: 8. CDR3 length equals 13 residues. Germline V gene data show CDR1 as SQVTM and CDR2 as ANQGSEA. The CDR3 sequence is CSATGEGDQPQHF. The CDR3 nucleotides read TGCAGCGCCACAGGGGAGGGAGATCAGCCCCAGCATTTT.

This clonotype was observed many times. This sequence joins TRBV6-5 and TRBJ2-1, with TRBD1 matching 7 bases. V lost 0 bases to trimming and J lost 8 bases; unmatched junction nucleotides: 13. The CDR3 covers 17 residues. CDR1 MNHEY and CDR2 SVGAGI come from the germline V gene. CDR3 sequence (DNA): TGTGCCAGCAGTTACTCCGTTTTCAGGGGGTCTGGGGATGAGCAGTTCTTC. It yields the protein CASSYSVFRGSGDEQFF.

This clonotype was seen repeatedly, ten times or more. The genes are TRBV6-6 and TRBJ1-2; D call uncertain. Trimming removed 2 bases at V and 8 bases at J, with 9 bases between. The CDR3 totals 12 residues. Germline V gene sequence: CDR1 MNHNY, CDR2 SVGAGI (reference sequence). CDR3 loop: CASSYRDRGYTF. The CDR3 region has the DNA TGTGCCAGCAGTTACAGGGATCGCGGCTACACCTTC.

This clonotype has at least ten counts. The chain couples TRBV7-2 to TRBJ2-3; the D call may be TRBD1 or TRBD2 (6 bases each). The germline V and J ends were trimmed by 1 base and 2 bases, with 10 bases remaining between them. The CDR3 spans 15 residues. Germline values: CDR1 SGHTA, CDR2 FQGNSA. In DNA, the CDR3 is TGTGCCAGCAGCTTAGAGGGGGGTTACACAGATACGCAGTATTTT. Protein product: CASSLEGGYTDTQYF.

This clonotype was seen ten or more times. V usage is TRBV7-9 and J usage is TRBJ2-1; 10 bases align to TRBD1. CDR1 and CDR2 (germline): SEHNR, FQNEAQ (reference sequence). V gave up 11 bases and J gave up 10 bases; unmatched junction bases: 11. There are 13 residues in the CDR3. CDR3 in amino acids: CACDRGLVWEQFF. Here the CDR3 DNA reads TGTGCCTGCGACAGGGGGCTGGTATGGGAGCAGTTCTTC.

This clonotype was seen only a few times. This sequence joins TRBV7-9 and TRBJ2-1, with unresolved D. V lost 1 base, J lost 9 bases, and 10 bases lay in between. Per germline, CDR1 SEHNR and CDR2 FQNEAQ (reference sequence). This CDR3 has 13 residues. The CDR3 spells CASSLVVGVEQFF. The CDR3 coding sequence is TGTGCCAGCAGCTTAGTAGTAGGAGTTGAGCAGTTCTTC.

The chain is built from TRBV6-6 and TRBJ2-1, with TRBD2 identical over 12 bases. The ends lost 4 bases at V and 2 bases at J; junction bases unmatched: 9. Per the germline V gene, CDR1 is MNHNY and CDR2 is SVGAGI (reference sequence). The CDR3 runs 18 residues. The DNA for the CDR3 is TGTGCCAGCAGTTCATTGACTAGCGGGAGATTCGCCTACAATGAGCAGTTCTTC. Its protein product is CASSSLTSGRFAYNEQFF.

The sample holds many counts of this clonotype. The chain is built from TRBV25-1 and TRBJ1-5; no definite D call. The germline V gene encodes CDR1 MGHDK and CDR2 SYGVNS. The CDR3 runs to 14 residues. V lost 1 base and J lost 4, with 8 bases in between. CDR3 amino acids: CASSEFGANQPQHF. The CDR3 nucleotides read TGTGCCAGCAGTGAATTTGGTGCGAATCAGCCCCAGCATTTT.

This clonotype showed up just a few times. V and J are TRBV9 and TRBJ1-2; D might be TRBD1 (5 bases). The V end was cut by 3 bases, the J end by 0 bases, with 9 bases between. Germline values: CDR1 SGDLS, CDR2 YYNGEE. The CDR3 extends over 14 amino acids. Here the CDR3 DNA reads TGTGCCAGCAGCGGAACAGGCGCTAACTATGGCTACACCTTC. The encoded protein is CASSGTGANYGYTF.

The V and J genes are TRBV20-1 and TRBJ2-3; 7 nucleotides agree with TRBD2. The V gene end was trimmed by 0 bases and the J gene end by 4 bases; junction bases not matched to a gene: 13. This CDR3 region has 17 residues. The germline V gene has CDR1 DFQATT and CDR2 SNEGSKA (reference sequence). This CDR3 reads CSARDERGRAVADTQYF. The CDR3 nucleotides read TGCAGTGCTAGAGATGAACGAGGGAGGGCCGTGGCAGATACGCAGTATTTT.

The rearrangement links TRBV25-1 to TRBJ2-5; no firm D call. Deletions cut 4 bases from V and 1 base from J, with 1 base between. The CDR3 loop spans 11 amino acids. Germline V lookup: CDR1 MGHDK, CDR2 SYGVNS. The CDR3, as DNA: TGTGCCAGCAGTGGCCAAGAGACCCAGTACTTC. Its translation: CASSGQETQYF.

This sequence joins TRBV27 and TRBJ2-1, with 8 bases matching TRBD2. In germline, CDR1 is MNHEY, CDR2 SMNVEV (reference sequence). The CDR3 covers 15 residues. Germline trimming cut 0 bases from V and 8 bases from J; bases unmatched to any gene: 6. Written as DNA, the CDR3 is TGTGCCAGCAGTTTATCTGGCGGGAGGAGGGATGAGCAGTTCTTC. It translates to CASSLSGGRRDEQFF.

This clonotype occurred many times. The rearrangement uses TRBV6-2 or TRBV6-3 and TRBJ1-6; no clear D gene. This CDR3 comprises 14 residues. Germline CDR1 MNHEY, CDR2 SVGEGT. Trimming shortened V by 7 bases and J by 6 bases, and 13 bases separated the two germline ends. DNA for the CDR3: TGTGCCAGCAAACAGCGACCGCTTAATTCACCCCTCCACTTT. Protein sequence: CASKQRPLNSPLHF.

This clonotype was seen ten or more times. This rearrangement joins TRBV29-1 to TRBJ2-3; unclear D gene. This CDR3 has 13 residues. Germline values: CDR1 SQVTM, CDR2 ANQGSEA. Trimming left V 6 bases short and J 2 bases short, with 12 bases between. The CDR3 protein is CSVPGPNTDTQYF. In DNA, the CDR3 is TGCAGCGTGCCAGGTCCCAACACAGATACGCAGTATTTT.

For the CDR3, the DNA is TGCAGCGTTGGTGGTGGGAGTACAGATACGCAGTATTTT. Translating it yields CSVGGGSTDTQYF. V is TRBV29-1 and J is TRBJ2-3; possible D gene TRBD2, 5 bases. The V end was cut by 4 bases, the J end by 3 bases, with 11 bases between. CDR1 and CDR2 (germline): SQVTM, ANQGSEA. The CDR3 is made up of 13 amino acids.

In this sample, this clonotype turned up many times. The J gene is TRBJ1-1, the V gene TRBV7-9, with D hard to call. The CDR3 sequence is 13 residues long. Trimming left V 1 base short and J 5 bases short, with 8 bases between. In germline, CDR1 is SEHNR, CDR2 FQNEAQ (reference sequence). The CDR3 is CASSLVSITEAFF. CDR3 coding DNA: TGTGCCAGCAGCTTAGTATCGATTACTGAAGCTTTCTTT. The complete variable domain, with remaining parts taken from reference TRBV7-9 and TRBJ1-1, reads DTGVSQNPRHKITKRGQNVTFRCDPISEHNRLYWYRQTLGQGPEFLTYFQNEAQLEKSRLLSDRFSAERPKGSFSTLEIQRTEQGDSAMYLCASSLVSITEAFFGQGTRLTVV.

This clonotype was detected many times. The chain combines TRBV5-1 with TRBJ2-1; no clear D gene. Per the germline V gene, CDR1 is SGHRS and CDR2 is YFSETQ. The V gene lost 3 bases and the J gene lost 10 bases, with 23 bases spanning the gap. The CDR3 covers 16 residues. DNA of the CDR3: TGCGCCAGCAGCTCCCGTAGAATTGGCGGAGTTGGGGAGCAGTTCTTC. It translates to CASSSRRIGGVGEQFF.

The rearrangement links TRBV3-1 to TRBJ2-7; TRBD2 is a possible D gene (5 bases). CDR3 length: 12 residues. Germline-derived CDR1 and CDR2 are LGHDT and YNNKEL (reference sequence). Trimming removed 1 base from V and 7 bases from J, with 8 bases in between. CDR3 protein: CASSQGWREQYF. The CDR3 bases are TGTGCCAGCAGCCAAGGTTGGAGGGAGCAGTACTTC.